The 19 T cell receptor beta chains presented below share a single source sample, sequenced in a study of blood T cell repertoires in COVID-19. Libraries were prepared by immunoSEQ multiplex PCR; TCRdb keeps only in-frame clonotypes and omits some of them. The sample shows approximately 250,000 clones, 88% of them seen only once. Sequencing was performed on PBMCs or T cells enriched from blood (not recorded which). Source of these receptors: a woman in her 40s with acute COVID-19.

This chain links TRBV10-3 with TRBJ1-3; D is unresolved. The germline V and J ends were trimmed by 3 bases and 3 bases, with 9 bases remaining between them. From germline, CDR1 is ENHRY and CDR2 SYGVKD. This CDR3 comprises 14 residues. CDR3: CAISESSLGNTIYF. CDR3 nucleotide sequence: TGTGCCATCAGTGAATCGTCCCTTGGAAACACCATATATTTT.

V usage is TRBV6-5 and J usage is TRBJ2-7; 10 bases are a match to TRBD2. This CDR3 contains 13 residues. V dropped 4 bases and J dropped 4; count of bases not matched to a gene: 1. Germline V gene lookup returns CDR1 MNHEY and CDR2 SVGAGI. Written as DNA, the CDR3 is TGTGCCAGCAGTTCTAGCGGGAGTTACGAGCAGTACGTC. The encoded protein is CASSSSGSYEQYV.

V is TRBV29-1 and J is TRBJ1-2; D remains ambiguous. This CDR3 is 11 amino acids long. V was trimmed by 5 bases and J by 2 bases, leaving 6 bases between them. Germline V lookup: CDR1 SQVTM, CDR2 ANQGSEA. The CDR3 nucleotides read TGCAGCGTTTCAGGAAACTATGGCTACACCTTC. Translation: CSVSGNYGYTF.

The rearrangement uses TRBV7-9 and TRBJ1-2, with 7 bases identical to TRBD1. Looked up from germline, CDR1 is SEHNR and CDR2 is FQNEAQ (reference sequence). V trimming: 5 bases; J trimming: 3 bases; junction bases outside the gene matches: 9. The CDR3 covers 15 residues. CDR3 DNA: TGTGCCAGCAGCGGCCGGGAGGGGGCCTACTATGGCTACACCTTC. This sequence encodes CASSGREGAYYGYTF.

The genes are TRBV30 and TRBJ1-1; D not certain. The ends were cut back, 0 bases at V and 7 bases at J, with 18 bases in the middle. The germline CDR1 and CDR2 sequences are GTSNPN and SVGIG (reference sequence). The CDR3 is made up of 15 amino acids. Here the CDR3 DNA reads TGTGCCTGGAGTGTACGTCTTCCCGTGGAGGGTGAAGCTTTCTTT. It codes for CAWSVRLPVEGEAFF.

The V gene is TRBV30, the J gene TRBJ2-5; 7 nucleotides match TRBD1. The CDR3 contains 14 residues. Trimming took 3 bases from V and 1 from J; bases not matched to a gene: 5. Germline lookup yields CDR1 GTSNPN and CDR2 SVGIG (reference sequence). CDR3 DNA sequence: TGTGCCTGGAGCACGGGACAGTTCCAAGAGACCCAGTACTTC. Encoded protein: CAWSTGQFQETQYF.

This sequence joins TRBV28 and TRBJ1-5; 8 bases are a match to TRBD1. The CDR3 sequence is 19 residues long. Germline V gives CDR1 MDHEN, CDR2 SYDVKM. V lost 1 base and J lost 0; bases outside the gene matches: 11. The CDR3 loop reads CASSLSLGTGRFSNQPQHF. The DNA for the CDR3 is TGTGCCAGCAGTTTATCCCTAGGGACAGGAAGATTTAGCAATCAGCCCCAGCATTTT.

Turning to this clone: A junction end diverges from the germline sequence, so it may reflect a read error. The rearrangement joins TRBV18 to TRBJ1-5; 9 bases match TRBD1. This CDR3 is 16 amino acids long. Germline-derived CDR1 and CDR2 are KGHSH and LQKENI. DNA for the CDR3: TGTGCCAGCTCACAGGGGGACAGGGCCTTCAATCAGCCCCAACATTTT. It translates to CASSQGDRAFNQPQHF.

This clone was counted a single time. The rearrangement links TRBV2 to TRBJ2-2; no clear D. V was cut by 6 bases and J by 2 bases, with 13 bases left in between. The germline V gene encodes CDR1 SNHLY and CDR2 FYNNEI. The CDR3 runs 15 residues. The CDR3 region is CASRRSVANTGELFF. CDR3 DNA: TGTGCCAGCAGGAGGAGCGTTGCTAACACCGGGGAGCTGTTTTTT.

V and J are TRBV5-8 and TRBJ1-1; D not resolved. This CDR3 is built from 12 residues. Trimming took off 4 bases at V and 4 bases at J, with 8 bases between the two ends. Germline V lookup: CDR1 SGHTS, CDR2 YDEGEE. As DNA, the CDR3 is TGTGCCAGCAGCGTCCGTAGCACTGAAGCTTTCTTT. This codes for CASSVRSTEAFF.

The chain recombines TRBV7-2 with TRBJ2-7; 7 bases map to TRBD1. Germline CDR1 is SGHTA and CDR2 is FQGNSA. The length of the CDR3 is 16 residues. With V trimmed by 5 bases and J by 3 bases, 13 bases remained unmatched. Written as DNA, the CDR3 is TGTGCCAGCAGCCCGCCCCGCCCGACAGGGAGCTACGAGCAGTACTTC. Its translation is CASSPPRPTGSYEQYF.

The chain links TRBV19 to TRBJ2-5; 9 bases match TRBD1. The CDR3 spans 13 residues. V was clipped by 4 bases and J by 4 bases; unmatched bases: 1. Germline CDR1 LNHDA, CDR2 SQIVND (reference sequence). The CDR3 DNA follows: TGTGCCAGTAGTACGACAGGGGGAGAGACCCAGTACTTC. Amino acids: CASSTTGGETQYF. Together with reference TRBV19 and TRBJ2-5, the CDR3 gives the full variable domain: DGGITQSPKYLFRKEGQNVTLSCEQNLNHDAMYWYRQDPGQGLRLIYYSQIVNDFQKGDIAEGYSVSREKKESFPLTVTSAQKNPTAFYLCASSTTGGETQYFGPGTRLLVL.

This chain joins TRBV3-1 (or the pseudogene TRBV3-2) and TRBJ2-7; D is possibly TRBD2 (6 bases). CDR1 and CDR2 (germline): LGHDT, YNNKEL (reference sequence). The CDR3 is 18 residues long. V lost 0 bases and J lost 6, with 24 bases in between. CDR3 protein: CASSQEGPRSYGGVEQYF. As DNA, the CDR3 is TGTGCCAGCAGCCAAGAAGGGCCCCGCTCTTATGGAGGGGTCGAGCAGTACTTC.

This clone was seen a single time. One end of the junction does not line up with germline, which may come from a read error. The gene calls are TRBV12-3 or TRBV12-4 and TRBJ1-2; 9 bases are shared with TRBD1. The CDR3 spans 13 residues. CDR3 nucleotides: TGTGCCAGCAGATCCCGGGACAGGGCCCCACTGGCCTTC. The encoded protein is CASRSRDRAPLAF.

The rearrangement links TRBV5-4 to TRBJ1-2; tentative D call: TRBD1 (6 bases). V was pared by 4 bases and J by 8 bases, with 21 bases between. The V gene's germline CDR1 is SGHNT and CDR2 YYREEE (reference sequence). This CDR3 spans 15 amino acids. The CDR3 region has the DNA TGTGCCAGCAGCATACAGGGTGGGGGTACCTCCGGCTACACCTTC. This translates into CASSIQGGGTSGYTF.

Only one count was recorded for this clone. The J gene is TRBJ2-7, the V gene TRBV29-1, with TRBD2 matching over 13 bases. The V and J ends lost 4 bases and 2 bases, in that order; junction bases with no gene match: 5. The germline gives CDR1 SQVTM, CDR2 ANQGSEA. The CDR3 length is 15 residues. The CDR3 DNA is TGCAGCGTTGGTCTTGGGACTAGCGGGGCCTACGAGCAGTACTTC. Translation: CSVGLGTSGAYEQYF.

J is TRBJ1-1 and V is TRBV19, with D possibly matching TRBD1 (5 bases). V lost 4 bases and J lost 3, with 9 bases in between. The CDR3 runs 13 residues. Germline CDR1 is LNHDA and CDR2 is SQIVND (reference sequence). The CDR3 is CASSTTGDTEAFF. CDR3 nucleotides: TGTGCCAGTAGTACAACGGGGGACACTGAAGCTTTCTTT.

This clone was found once. The CDR3 is CASSPDINFRGSMFF. CDR3 nucleotide sequence: TGTGCCAGCAGCCCGGATATTAATTTCAGGGGCTCCATGTTTTTT. V gene TRBV4-2 combines with J gene TRBJ1-4, with D possibly being TRBD1 (6 bases). The CDR3 covers 15 residues. CDR1 and CDR2 (germline): LGHNA, YNFKEQ. V lost 4 bases and J 15 bases, leaving 24 bases between the germline ends.

This rearrangement joins TRBV19 to TRBJ1-5, with a weak D call TRBD1 (5 bases). CDR1 is LNHDA, CDR2 SQIVND, per germline (reference sequence). This CDR3 contains 15 residues. V lost 6 bases, J lost 1 base, and 13 bases lay in between. The CDR3 coding sequence is TGTGCCAGTAGGTTCGATAGGGGCAGCAATCAGCCCCAGCATTTT. Its translation is CASRFDRGSNQPQHF.